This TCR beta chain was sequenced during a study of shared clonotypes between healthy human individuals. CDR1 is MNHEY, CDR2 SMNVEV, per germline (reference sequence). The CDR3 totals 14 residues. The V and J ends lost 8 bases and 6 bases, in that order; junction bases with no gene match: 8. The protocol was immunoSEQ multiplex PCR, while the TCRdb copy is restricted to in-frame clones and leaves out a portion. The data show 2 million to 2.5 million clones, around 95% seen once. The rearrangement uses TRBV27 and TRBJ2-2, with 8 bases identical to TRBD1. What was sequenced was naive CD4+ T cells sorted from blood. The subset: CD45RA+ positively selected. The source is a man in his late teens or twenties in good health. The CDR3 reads CASGLQGAPGELFF. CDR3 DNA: TGTGCCAGCGGTCTCCAGGGGGCGCCCGGGGAGCTGTTTTTT.